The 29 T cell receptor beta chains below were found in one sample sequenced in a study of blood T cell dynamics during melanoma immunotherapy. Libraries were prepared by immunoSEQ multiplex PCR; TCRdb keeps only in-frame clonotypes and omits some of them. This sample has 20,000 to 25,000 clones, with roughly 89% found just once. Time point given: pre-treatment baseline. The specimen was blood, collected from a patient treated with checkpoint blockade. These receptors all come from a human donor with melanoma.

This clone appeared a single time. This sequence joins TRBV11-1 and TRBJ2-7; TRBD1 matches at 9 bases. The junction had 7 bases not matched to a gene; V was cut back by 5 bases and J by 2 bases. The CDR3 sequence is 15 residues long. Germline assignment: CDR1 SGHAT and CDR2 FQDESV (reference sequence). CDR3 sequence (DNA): TGTGCCAGCAGCGTAGGACAGGGGCCTACCTACGAGCAGTACTTC. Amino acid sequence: CASSVGQGPTYEQYF.

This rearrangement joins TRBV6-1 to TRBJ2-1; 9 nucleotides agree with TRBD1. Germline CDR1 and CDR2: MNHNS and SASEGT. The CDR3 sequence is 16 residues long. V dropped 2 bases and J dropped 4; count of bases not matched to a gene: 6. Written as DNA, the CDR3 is TGTGCCAGCAGTGAACCCGGACAGGGGCGATACAATGAGCAGTTCTTC. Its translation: CASSEPGQGRYNEQFF.

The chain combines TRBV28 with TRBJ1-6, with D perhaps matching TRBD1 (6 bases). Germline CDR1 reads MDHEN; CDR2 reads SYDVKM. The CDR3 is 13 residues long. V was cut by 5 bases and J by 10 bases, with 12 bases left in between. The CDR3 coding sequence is TGTGCCAGCAGTACGACCCAGGGGTCACCCCTCCACTTT. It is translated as CASSTTQGSPLHF.

CDR3 protein: CASSFSTGLGAEAFF. Written as DNA, the CDR3 is TGTGCCAGCAGCTTCTCCACAGGGTTAGGGGCTGAAGCTTTCTTT. The chain combines TRBV7-8 with TRBJ1-1; D may be TRBD1 (6 bases). This CDR3 contains 15 residues. V was shortened by 3 bases and J by 6 bases, with 17 bases between the two germline ends. Germline assignment: CDR1 SGHVS and CDR2 FQNEAQ.

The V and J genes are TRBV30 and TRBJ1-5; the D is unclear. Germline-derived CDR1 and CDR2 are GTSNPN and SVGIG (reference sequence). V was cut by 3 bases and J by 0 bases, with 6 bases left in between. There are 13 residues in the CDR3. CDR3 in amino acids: CAWSEYSNQPQHF. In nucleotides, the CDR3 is TGTGCCTGGAGCGAATATAGCAATCAGCCCCAGCATTTT.

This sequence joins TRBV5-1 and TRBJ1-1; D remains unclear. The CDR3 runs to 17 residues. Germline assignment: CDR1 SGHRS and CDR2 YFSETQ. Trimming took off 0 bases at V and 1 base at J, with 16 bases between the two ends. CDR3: CASSLGRWAIANTEAFF. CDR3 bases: TGCGCCAGCAGCTTGGGTAGGTGGGCCATAGCGAACACTGAAGCTTTCTTT.

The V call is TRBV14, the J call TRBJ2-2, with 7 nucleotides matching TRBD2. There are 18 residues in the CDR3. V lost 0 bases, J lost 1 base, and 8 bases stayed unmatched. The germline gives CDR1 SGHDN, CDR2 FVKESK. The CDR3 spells CASSQEMGGHWNTGELFF. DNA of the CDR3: TGTGCCAGCAGCCAAGAGATGGGAGGGCACTGGAACACCGGGGAGCTGTTTTTT.

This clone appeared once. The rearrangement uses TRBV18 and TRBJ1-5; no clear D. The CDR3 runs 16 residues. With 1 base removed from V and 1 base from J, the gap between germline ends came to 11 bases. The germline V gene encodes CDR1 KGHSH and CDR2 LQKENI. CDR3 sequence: CASSPLRADSNQPQHF. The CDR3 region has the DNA TGTGCCAGCTCACCACTGAGGGCGGACAGCAATCAGCCCCAGCATTTT.

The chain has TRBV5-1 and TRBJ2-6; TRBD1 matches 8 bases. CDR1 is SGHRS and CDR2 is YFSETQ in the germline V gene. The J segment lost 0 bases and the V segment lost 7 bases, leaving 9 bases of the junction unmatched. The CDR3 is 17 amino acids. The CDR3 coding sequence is TGCGCCAGCGGCAGGGGGCGATCCGACTCTGGGGCCAACGTCCTGACTTTC. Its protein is CASGRGRSDSGANVLTF.

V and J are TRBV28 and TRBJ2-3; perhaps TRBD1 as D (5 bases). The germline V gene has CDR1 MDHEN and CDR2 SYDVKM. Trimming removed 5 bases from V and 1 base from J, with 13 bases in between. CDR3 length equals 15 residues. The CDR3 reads CASSPNRKRTDTQYF. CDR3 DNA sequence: TGTGCCAGCAGTCCCAACAGGAAACGCACAGATACGCAGTATTTT.

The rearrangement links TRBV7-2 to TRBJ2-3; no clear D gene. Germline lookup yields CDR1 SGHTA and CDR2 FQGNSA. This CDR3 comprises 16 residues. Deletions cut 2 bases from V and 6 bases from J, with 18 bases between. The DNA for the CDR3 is TGTGCCAGCAGCTTAACCCAGTTAGCATATGGGGATACGCAGTATTTT. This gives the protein CASSLTQLAYGDTQYF.

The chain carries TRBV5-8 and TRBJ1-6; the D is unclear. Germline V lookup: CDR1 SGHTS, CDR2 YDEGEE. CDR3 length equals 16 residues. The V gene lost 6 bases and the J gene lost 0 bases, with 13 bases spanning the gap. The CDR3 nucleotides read TGTGCCAGCATCCGGGTCAGGAACTCCTATAATTCACCCCTCCACTTT. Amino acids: CASIRVRNSYNSPLHF.

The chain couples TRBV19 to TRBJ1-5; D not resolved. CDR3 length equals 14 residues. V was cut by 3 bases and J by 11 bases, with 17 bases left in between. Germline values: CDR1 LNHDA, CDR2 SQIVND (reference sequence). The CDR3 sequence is CASSMEGSFRAQHF. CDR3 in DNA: TGTGCCAGTAGTATGGAAGGTTCTTTCCGGGCCCAGCATTTT.

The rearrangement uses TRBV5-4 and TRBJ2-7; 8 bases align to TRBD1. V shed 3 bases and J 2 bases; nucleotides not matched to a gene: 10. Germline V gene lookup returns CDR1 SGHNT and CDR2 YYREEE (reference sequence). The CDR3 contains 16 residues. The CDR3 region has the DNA TGTGCCAGCAGCTCCTCAGGGGGCGGAATTCCCTACGAGCAGTACTTC. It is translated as CASSSSGGGIPYEQYF. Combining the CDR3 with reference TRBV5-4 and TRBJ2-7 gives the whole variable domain ETGVTQSPTHLIKTRGQQVTLRCSSQSGHNTVSWYQQALGQGPQFIFQYYREEENGRGNFPPRFSGLQFPNYSSELNVNALELDDSALYLCASSSSGGGIPYEQYFGPGTRLTVT.

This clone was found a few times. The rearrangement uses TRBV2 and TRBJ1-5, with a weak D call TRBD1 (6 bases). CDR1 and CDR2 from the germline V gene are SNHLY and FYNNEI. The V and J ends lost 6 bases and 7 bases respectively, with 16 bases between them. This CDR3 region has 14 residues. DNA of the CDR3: TGTGCCAGCAGCGTTCACAGGGTAGGGCAGCCCCAGCATTTT. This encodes CASSVHRVGQPQHF.

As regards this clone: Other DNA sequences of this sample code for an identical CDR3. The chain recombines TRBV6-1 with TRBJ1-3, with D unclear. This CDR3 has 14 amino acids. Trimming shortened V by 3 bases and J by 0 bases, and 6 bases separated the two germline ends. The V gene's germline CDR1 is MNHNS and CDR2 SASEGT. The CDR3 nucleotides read TGTGCCAGCAGTGACGGAATCTCTGGAAACACCATATATTTT. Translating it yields CASSDGISGNTIYF.

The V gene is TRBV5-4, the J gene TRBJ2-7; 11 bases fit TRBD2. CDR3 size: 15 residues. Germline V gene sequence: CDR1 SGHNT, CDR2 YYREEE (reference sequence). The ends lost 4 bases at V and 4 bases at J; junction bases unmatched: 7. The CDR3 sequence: CASSQPLAGVYEQYF. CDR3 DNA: TGTGCCAGCAGCCAGCCACTAGCGGGAGTTTACGAGCAGTACTTC.

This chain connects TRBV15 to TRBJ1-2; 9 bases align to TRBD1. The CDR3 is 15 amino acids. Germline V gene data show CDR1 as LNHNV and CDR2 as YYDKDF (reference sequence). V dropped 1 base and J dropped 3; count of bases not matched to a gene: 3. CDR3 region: CATSRGTGVDYGYTF. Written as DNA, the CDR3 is TGTGCCACCAGCAGAGGGACAGGGGTAGACTATGGCTACACCTTC.

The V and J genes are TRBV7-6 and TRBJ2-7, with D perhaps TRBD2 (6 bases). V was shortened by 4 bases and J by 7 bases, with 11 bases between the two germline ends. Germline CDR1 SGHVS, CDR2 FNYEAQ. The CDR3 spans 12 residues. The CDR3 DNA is TGTGCCAGCAGCTACCGAGGAGGGGAGCAGTACTTC. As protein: CASSYRGGEQYF.

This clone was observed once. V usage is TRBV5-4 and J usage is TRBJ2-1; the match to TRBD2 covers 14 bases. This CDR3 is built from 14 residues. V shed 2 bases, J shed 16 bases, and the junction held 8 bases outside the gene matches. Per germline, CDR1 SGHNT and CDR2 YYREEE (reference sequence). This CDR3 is CASSLPGLAGENFF. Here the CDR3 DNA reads TGTGCCAGCAGCTTACCGGGACTAGCGGGAGAGAATTTCTTC.

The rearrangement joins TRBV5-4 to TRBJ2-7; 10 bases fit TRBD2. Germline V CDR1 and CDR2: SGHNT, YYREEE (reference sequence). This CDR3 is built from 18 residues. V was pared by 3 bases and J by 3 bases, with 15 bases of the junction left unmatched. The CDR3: CASSSGLPTSGAYYEQYF. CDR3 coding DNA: TGTGCCAGCAGCTCCGGACTCCCAACTAGCGGGGCGTACTACGAGCAGTACTTC.

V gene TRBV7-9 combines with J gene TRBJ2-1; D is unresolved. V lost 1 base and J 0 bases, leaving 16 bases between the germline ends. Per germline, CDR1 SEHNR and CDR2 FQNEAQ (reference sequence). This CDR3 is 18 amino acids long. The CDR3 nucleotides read TGTGCCAGCAGCTTAGGGGTAGGGTTGGGCAGCTCCTACAATGAGCAGTTCTTC. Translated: CASSLGVGLGSSYNEQFF.

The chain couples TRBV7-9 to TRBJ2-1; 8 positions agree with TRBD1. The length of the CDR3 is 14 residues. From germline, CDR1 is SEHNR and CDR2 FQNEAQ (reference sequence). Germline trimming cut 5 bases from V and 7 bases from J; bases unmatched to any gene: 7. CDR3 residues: CASSPRTGWNEQFF. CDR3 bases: TGTGCCAGCAGCCCCCGGACAGGGTGGAATGAGCAGTTCTTC.

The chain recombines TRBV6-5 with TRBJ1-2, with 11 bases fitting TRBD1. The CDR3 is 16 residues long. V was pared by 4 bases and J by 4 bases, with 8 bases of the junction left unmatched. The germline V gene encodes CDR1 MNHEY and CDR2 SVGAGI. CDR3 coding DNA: TGTGCCAGCAGTTTTCTTAGGACAGGGGGCGGCTATGGCTACACCTTC. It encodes CASSFLRTGGGYGYTF.

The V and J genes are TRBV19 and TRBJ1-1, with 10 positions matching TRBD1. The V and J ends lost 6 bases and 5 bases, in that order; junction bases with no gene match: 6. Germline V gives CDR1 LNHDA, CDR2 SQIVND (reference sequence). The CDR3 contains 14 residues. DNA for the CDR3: TGTGCCAGTAGCCCCGACAGGGGGCGAACTGAAGCTTTCTTT. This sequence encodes CASSPDRGRTEAFF.

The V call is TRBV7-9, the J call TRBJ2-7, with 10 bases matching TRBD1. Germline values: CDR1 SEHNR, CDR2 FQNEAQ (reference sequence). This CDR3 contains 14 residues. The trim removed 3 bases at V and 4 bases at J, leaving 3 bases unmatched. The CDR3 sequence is CASSLVDRGYEQYF. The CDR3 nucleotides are TGTGCCAGCAGCTTGGTGGACAGGGGGTACGAGCAGTACTTC.

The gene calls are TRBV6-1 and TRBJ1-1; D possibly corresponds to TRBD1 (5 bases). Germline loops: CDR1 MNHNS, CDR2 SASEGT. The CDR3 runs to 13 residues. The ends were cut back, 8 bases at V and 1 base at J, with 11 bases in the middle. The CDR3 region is CASGRGTNTEAFF. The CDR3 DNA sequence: TGTGCCAGCGGACGGGGGACGAACACTGAAGCTTTCTTT.

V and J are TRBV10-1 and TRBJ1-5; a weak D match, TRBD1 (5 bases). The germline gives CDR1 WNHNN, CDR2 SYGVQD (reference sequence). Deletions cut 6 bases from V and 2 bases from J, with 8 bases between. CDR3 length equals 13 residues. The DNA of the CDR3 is TGCGCCAGCAGCACGGGACGCAATCAGCCCCAGCATTTT. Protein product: CASSTGRNQPQHF.

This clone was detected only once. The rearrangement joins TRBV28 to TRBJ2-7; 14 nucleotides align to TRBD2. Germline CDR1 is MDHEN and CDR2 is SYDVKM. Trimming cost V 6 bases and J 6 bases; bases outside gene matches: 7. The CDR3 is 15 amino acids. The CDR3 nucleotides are TGTGCCAGCAGCCCGACTAGCGGGAGGGCCCTCGAGCAGTACTTC. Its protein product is CASSPTSGRALEQYF.